This T cell receptor beta chain was captured in a study of cytomegalovirus exposure and HLA in healthy donors (dated by TCRdb to about 2017). At the level of the whole study: An earlier analysis of several hundred of the donors reported about 290 Gb of sequence data and 100 million to 140 million unique TCR beta sequences from 150 million to 200 million T cells. An early release that covered about 640 HLA-typed donors contained around 300 gigabases of sequencing data and tens of millions of unique TCR sequences. The genetic ancestry cluster associated with self-reported Caucasian donors included 81% of the roughly 400 genotyped donors. The aim of the study was to test whether cataloging public T cell receptors could identify signatures of past pathogen exposure. The T cell repertoires of some 700 subjects were profiled by immunosequencing and related to cytomegalovirus serostatus. In addition to the first cohort of several hundred subjects, a separate validation cohort of some 120 different subjects was used. High-throughput TCR immunosequencing, statistical association of individual TCRs with disease status, and machine learning were combined to predict cytomegalovirus infection status. To study patterns of TCR occurrence, a later analysis re-analyzed previously published TCR beta repertoires from several hundred donors and added high-resolution HLA genotyping. Rather than drawing on any new phenotypic data, the later analysis identified candidate immune exposures from TCR beta sequences and the way those sequences occurred across donors. To decide whether each TCR beta V gene segment behaved as functional or pseudogenic, an earlier analysis of nearly 600 of the donors relied on high-throughput TCR beta sequencing. Alongside the repertoire data, information on donor age, sex, ethnicity and CMV serostatus was compiled. In a later genetic analysis, genome-wide SNP genotypes for about 65% of the roughly 670 donors were used, and that subset was treated as a discovery cohort. All discovery cohort repertoires had been generated using a single sequencing platform. Class I and class II HLA loci were covered by the typing at four-digit resolution. Typing coverage differed by locus: A, B, C, DRB1 and DQB1 were typed in roughly 629-640 donors, DQA1 in 500 to 550, DPA1 in approximately 610, and DPB1 in roughly 470. Five DR-DQ haplotypes were treated as single units for association and clustering because of strong linkage in the cohort. On average, around 230,000 unique TCR beta nucleotide sequences were sequenced per donor among roughly 430 genotyped donors of the cohort, with roughly 18% of those sequences being non-productive. Findings and caveats that apply to the study as a whole: A further reported finding was that TCR beta sequences accurately predicted the HLA-A and HLA-B alleles for most subjects in the first cohort. According to a later analysis, TCR association rates differed among HLA loci, with DRB1 alleles showing the most associated TCRs and HLA-C alleles showing the fewest. Because HLA typing was missing for some donors at each locus, association tests included only the typed subset. The 87-base-pair reads could not distinguish some IMGT-functional V segments, including TRBV6-2 and TRBV6-3, so those segments were excluded. In a later genetic analysis, fewer N-insertions in productive TCRs were reported among donors in an Asian-associated ancestry cluster than the 666-donor mean. A later genetic analysis associated a missense DCLRE1C variant with V-gene and J-gene trimming of TCR beta chains, and an independent cohort replicated the association. A later analysis reported that several top co-occurrence clusters appeared linked to parvovirus B19, influenza, CMV and Epstein-Barr virus. A few of the identified cytomegalovirus-associated TCR beta chains were confirmed in vitro to be specific for cytomegalovirus antigens. A group of highly shared sequence variants was considered likely to be a technical artifact of the sequencing pipeline. Across donors, most TCR sequences were observed very rarely, whereas some public TCRs were present in many individuals. A later analysis associated roughly 17,000 TCR beta sequences with specific HLA alleles at a false discovery rate of 0.05. Correlated functional status among segregating V segments might be attributable to linkage disequilibrium, but an unknown experimental factor could not be ruled out. When HLA alleles, especially DR and DQ, strongly co-occurred, attributing TCR associations to individual alleles was difficult. The presence/absence analyses assumed that sequencing depth was roughly uniform across donors, and that assumption may not be true. Most CMV-associated TCR beta chains appeared to be HLA-restricted in a later analysis, and the HLA associations seemed to be driven largely by CMV exposure. The earlier analysis of a few hundred of the donors excluded seventeen rarely observed V segments, including chromosome 9 orphons, because counts were too low. The authors suggested that the approach could potentially be generalized to other disease states and immunological phenotypes. The classifier was reported to diagnose cytomegalovirus status with high specificity and sensitivity in both the original and validation cohorts. A total of roughly 160 TCR beta chains were listed by the study as associated with cytomegalovirus. In a later analysis, HLA-associated TCR beta chains showed more clonal expansion and lower generation probabilities than non-associated chains that were equally common. For the cohort, immune exposure information was limited to CMV serostatus. The cohort was sequenced for TCR beta chains only, and without alpha or paired-chain data the features that could be detected were limited. In an earlier analysis of more than 450 of the donors, most TCR beta V segments were observed in productive rearrangements about 90% or about 30% of the time, broadly matching IMGT annotations.

The cohort comprised under 700 healthy bone marrow donors. At the time of sampling, every cohort member was nominally healthy, though immune exposures that went unrecorded were likely present. The donor tested CMV seronegative, placing the donor among the 352 seronegative members of the cohort. Every donor gave a peripheral blood sample, and the peripheral blood mononuclear cells from that sample were used for TCR beta sequencing. Genomic DNA extraction from the blood cell samples was performed with the Qiagen DNeasy Blood Extraction Kit. In the case of this clone: Its antigen has not been determined. No much larger clone is present one base from it, and per-base qualities are unavailable.

Library construction relied on the immunoSEQ multiplex PCR assay. For the multiplex PCR, a mixture combining 60 forward primers for TCR Vbeta segments and 13 reverse primers for TCR Jbeta segments was used. Amplification of the CDR3 region of rearranged TCR beta genes was performed with a multiplex PCR assay on genomic DNA. On the Illumina HiSeq System, the amplified TCR beta libraries were sequenced as 87-base-pair reads. The original methods were these. Across the 500 to 750 repertoires, a later analysis counted some 80 million unique TCR beta chains, roughly 11 million of which were shared by at least two donors. Raw reads were error-corrected and collapsed into unique sequences with a nearest-neighbor algorithm that merged closely related sequences to remove PCR and sequencing errors. To assign V, D and J gene segments, CDR3 sequences were aligned to IMGT reference sequences. For a sequence to be retained, a match of at least six nucleotides was required to both a V gene segment and a J gene segment. Rearrangements were classified as productive when the CDR3 lacked stop codons and remained in frame with V and J, and all other rearrangements were classified as non-productive. Following IMGT convention, CDR3 was defined as the stretch from the second conserved V-encoded cysteine to the conserved J-encoded phenylalanine. In an earlier analysis of 587 of the donors, sequences lacking an unambiguous match to a single V gene segment were excluded. In an earlier analysis of 587 of the donors, V segments were called functional above 56.7% productive rearrangements and were called segregating when the between-donor standard deviation exceeded 5%. A statistical classification framework was developed to diagnose cytomegalovirus status using the catalog of TCR beta chain sequences. In a later analysis, V and J genes were assigned by comparing TCR nucleotide sequences against IMGT/GENE-DB human TR gene sequences. Using the TCRdist pipeline, a later analysis assigned CDR3 sequences along with most-parsimonious VDJ recombination scenarios. In a later analysis, each TCR beta chain was defined by its CDR3 amino acid sequence together with its V-gene family, and reads without a unique V-gene family were excluded. In a later analysis, some 600 highly shared, low-generation-probability nucleotide sequences were removed to address suspected cross-contamination and a sequencing artifact. In a later analysis, a clonal expansion index was calculated for each public chain from normalized within-repertoire ranks of inferred template counts. In a later analysis, generation probabilities were computed using a VDJ recombination model fitted to out-of-frame rearrangements, and the results were checked against IGoR. A later analysis scored TCR-TCR, TCR-HLA and TCR-CMV co-occurrence with hypergeometric tests, applying a repertoire-size bias correction to TCR pairs. False discovery rates were estimated in a later analysis by permuting HLA or CMV assignments 20 times. In a later analysis, co-occurring TCRs were grouped with DBSCAN, and TCRdist sequence similarity was added when clustering was performed within HLA-allele-positive subsets. Co-occurrence clustering excluded repertoires with fewer than 30,000 or more than 120,000 public chains, plus five with anomalous nucleotide sharing. This is the immuneACCESS table as TCRdb keeps it, with only in-frame sequences that have V and J called. A part of the clones is gone; compared with another copy, unresolved V genes explain less than half, and the rest is unexplained. V, J and clone size reflect that table, while D and trimming were determined from the DNA. The table for this sample lists about 200,000 clones; about nine tenths of them were counted only once. The ten largest clones capture 1.1% of the sample.

The CDR3 holds 14 amino acids from the cysteine to the phenylalanine. The DNA shown is the 42-base CDR3, in frame from base 1. As encoded in the germline V gene, CDR1 is SGHAT while CDR2 is FQNNGV. For this chain, trimming is 3 bases at the V end and 4 bases at the J end, and the number of junction bases without a gene match is 2. Input material: PBMCs. The sequence is built from TRBV11-2 and TRBJ1-4, and 7 bases in between align with TRBD1. This clonotype was sampled from a boy younger than 10 in good health and CMV-seronegative. The CDR3 region has the sequence CASSFDRVNEKLFF. The DNA sequence is TGTGCCAGCAGCTTCGACAGGGTTAATGAAAAACTGTTTTTT.